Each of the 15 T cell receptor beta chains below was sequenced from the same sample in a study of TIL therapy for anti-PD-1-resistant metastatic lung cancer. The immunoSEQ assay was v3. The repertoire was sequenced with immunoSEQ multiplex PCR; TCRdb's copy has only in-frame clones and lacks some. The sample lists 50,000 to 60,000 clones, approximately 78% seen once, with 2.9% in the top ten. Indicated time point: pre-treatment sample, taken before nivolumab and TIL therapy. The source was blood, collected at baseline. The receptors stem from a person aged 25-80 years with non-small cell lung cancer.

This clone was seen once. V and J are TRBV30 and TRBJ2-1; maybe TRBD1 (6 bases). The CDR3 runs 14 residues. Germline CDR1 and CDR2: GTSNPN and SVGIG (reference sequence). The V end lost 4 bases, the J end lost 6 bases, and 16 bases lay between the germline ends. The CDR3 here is CAWTRTELINEQFF. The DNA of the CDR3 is TGTGCCTGGACAAGGACAGAGTTAATCAATGAGCAGTTCTTC.

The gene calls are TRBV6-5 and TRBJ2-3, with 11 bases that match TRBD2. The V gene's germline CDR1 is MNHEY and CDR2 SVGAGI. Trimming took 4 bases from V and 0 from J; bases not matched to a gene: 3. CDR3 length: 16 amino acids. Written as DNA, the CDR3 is TGTGCCAGCAGTTCCGGGACTAGCGGTAGCACAGATACGCAGTATTTT. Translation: CASSSGTSGSTDTQYF.

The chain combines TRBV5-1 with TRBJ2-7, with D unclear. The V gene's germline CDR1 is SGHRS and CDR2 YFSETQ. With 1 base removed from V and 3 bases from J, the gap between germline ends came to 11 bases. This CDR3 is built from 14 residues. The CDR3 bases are TGCGCCAGCAGCTTGATTGGGATGAACTACGAGCAGTACTTC. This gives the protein CASSLIGMNYEQYF. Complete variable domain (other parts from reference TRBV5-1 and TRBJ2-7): KAGVTQTPRYLIKTRGQQVTLSCSPISGHRSVSWYQQTPGQGLQFLFEYFSETQRNKGNFPGRFSGRQFSNSRSEMNVSTLELGDSALYLCASSLIGMNYEQYFGPGTRLTVT.

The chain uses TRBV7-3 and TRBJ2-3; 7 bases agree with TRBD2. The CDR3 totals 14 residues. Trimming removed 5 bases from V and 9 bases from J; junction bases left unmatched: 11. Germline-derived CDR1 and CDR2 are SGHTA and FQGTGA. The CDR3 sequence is CASSPDAGTTTQYF. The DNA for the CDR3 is TGTGCCAGCAGCCCGGACGCCGGGACTACGACGCAGTATTTT.

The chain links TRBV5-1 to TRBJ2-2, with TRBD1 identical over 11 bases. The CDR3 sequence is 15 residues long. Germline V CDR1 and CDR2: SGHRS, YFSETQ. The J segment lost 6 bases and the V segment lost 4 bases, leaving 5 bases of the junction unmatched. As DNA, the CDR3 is TGCGCCAGCAGCCCAAGGACAGGGGGCTCCGGGGAGCTGTTTTTT. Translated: CASSPRTGGSGELFF.

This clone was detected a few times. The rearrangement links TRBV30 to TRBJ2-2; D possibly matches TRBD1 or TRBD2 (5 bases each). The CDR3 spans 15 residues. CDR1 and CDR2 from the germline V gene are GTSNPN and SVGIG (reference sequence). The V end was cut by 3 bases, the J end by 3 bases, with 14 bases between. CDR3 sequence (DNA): TGTGCCTGGAGGAGGGGCCCAGGTGACACCGGGGAGCTGTTTTTT. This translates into CAWRRGPGDTGELFF.

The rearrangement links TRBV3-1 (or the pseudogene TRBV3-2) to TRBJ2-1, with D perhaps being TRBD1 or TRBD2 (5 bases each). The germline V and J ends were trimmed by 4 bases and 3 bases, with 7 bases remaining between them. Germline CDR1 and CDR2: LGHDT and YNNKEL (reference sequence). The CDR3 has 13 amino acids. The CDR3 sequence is CASSRDHYNEQFF. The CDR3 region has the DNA TGTGCCAGCAGCCGGGACCACTACAATGAGCAGTTCTTC.

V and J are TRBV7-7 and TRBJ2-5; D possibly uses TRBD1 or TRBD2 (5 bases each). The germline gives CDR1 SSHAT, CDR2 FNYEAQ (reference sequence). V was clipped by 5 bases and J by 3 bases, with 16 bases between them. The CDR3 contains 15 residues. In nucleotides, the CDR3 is TGTGCCAGCAGCACAACCGGGACCGCGGAAGAGACCCAGTACTTC. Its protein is CASSTTGTAEETQYF.

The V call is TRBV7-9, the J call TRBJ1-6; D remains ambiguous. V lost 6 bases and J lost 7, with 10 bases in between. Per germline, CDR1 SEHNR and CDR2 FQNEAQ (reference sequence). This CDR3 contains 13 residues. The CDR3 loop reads CASSSRENSPLHF. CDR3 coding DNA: TGTGCCAGCAGTTCCCGAGAGAATTCACCCCTCCACTTT.

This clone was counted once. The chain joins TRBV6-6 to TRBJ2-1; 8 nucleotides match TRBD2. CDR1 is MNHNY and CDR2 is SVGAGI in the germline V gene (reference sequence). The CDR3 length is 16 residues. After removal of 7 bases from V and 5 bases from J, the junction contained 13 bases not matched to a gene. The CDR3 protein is CASIHSSGRINNEQFF. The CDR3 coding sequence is TGTGCCAGCATCCACTCCAGCGGGAGAATCAACAATGAGCAGTTCTTC.

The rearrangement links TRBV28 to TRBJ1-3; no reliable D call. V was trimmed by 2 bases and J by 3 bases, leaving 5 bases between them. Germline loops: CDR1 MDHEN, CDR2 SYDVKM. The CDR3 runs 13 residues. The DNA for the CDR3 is TGTGCCAGCAGTTTAACAAGTGGAAACACCATATATTTT. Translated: CASSLTSGNTIYF.

For the CDR3, the DNA is TGTGCCAGCAGCCAAGTAGGGACAGGGTGGGAGCAGTACTTC. Translating it yields CASSQVGTGWEQYF. The chain combines TRBV3-1 (or the pseudogene TRBV3-2) with TRBJ2-7, with 9 bases matching TRBD1. Trimming removed 1 base from V and 7 bases from J; junction bases left unmatched: 5. Germline values: CDR1 LGHDT, CDR2 YNNKEL (reference sequence). The CDR3 consists of 14 residues.

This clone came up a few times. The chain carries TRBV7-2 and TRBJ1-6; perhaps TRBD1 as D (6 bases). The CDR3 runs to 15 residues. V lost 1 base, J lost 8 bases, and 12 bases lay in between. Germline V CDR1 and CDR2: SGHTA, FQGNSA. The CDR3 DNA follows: TGTGCCAGCAGCTTAGGCCCTCAGGGGTATTCACCCCTCCACTTT. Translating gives CASSLGPQGYSPLHF.

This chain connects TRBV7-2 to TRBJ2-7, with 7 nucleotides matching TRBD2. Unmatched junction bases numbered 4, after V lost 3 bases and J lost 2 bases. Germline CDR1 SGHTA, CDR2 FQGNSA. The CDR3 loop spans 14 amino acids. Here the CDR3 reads CASSLGGTPYEQYF. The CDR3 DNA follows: TGTGCCAGCAGCTTGGGGGGGACTCCCTACGAGCAGTACTTC.

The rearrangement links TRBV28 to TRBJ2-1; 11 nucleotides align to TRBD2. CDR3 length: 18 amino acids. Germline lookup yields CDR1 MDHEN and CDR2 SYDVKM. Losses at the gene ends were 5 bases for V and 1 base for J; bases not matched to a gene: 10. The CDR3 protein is CASSPRTSGFRSYNEQFF. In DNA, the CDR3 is TGTGCCAGCAGTCCACGGACTAGCGGGTTTCGATCCTACAATGAGCAGTTCTTC.